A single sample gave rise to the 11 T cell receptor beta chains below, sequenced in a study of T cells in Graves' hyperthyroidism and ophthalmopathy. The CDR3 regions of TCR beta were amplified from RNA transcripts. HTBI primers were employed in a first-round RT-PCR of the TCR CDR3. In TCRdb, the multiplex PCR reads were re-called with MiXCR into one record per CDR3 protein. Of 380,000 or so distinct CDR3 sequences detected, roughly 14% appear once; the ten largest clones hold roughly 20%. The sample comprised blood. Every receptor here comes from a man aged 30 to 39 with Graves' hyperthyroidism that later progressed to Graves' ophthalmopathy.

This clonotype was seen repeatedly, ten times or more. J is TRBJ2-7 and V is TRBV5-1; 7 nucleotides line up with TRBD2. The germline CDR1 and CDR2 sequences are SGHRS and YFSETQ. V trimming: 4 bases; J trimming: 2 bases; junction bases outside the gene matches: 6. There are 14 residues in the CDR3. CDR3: CASSRREGTYEQYF. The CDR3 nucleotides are TGCGCCAGCAGCCGGAGGGAGGGAACCTACGAGCAGTACTTC.

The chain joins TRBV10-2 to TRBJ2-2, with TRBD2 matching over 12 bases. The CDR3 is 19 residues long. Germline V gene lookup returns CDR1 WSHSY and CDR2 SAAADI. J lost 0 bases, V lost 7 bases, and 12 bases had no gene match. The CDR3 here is CASTVLAGGAIANTGELFF. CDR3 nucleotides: TGCGCCAGCACCGTACTAGCGGGGGGAGCAATAGCGAACACCGGGGAGCTGTTTTTT.

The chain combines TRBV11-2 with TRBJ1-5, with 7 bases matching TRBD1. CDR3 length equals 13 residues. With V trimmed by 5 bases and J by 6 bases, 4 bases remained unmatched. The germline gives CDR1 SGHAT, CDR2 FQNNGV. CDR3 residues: CASSNPGGQPQHF. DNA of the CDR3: TGTGCCAGCAGCAACCCAGGGGGTCAGCCCCAGCATTTT.

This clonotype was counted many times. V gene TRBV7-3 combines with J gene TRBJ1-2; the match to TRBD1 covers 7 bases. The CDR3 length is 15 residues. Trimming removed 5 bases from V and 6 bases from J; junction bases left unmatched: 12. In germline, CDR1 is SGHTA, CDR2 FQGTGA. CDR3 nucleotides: TGTGCCAGCAGCAATGGGCAGGGGGGTAGGGATGGCTACACCTTC. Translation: CASSNGQGGRDGYTF.

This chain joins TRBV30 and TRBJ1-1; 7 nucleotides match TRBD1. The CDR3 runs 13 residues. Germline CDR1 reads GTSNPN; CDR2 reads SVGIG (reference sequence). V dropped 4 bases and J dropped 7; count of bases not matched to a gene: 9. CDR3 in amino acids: CAWTGGRGIEAFF. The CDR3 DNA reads TGTGCCTGGACAGGGGGAAGAGGGATTGAAGCTTTCTTT.

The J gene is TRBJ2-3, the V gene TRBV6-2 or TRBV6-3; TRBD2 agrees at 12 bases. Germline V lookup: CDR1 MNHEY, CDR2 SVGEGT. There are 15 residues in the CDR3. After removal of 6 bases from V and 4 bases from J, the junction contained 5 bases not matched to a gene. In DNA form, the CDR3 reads TGTGCCAGCAGGTTACTAGCGGGGGGTTCAGATACGCAGTATTTT. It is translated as CASRLLAGGSDTQYF.

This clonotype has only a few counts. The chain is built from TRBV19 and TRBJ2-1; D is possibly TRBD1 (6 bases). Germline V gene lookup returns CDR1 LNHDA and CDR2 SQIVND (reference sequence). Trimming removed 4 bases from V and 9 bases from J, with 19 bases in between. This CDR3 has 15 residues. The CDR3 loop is CASSNGGSAGSEQFF. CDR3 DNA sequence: TGTGCCAGTAGTAATGGGGGCTCTGCGGGTAGTGAGCAGTTCTTC.

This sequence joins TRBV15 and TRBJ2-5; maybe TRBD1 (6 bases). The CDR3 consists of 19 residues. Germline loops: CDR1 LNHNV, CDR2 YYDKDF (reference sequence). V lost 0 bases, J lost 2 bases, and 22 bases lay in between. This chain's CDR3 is CATSRDNLEGTGTQETQYF. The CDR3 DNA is TGTGCCACCAGCAGAGATAATTTAGAAGGAACAGGGACGCAAGAGACCCAGTACTTC.

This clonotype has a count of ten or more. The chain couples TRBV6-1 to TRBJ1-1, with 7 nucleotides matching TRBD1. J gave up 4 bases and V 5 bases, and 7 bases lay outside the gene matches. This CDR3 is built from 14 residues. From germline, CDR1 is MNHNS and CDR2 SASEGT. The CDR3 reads CASSLWTGGTEAFF. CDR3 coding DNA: TGTGCCAGCAGTCTATGGACAGGAGGCACTGAAGCTTTCTTT.

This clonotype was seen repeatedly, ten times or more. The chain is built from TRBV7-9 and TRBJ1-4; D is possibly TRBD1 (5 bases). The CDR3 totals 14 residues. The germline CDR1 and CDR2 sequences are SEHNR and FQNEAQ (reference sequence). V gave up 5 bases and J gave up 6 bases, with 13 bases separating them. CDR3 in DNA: TGTGCCAGCAGCCCCGGGACGCAGGATGAAAAACTGTTTTTT. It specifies CASSPGTQDEKLFF.

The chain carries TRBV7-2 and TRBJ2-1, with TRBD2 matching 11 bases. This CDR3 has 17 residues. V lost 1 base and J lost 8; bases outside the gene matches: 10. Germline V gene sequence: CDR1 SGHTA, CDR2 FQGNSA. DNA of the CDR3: TGTGCCAGCAGCTTAGTGAGCCTAGCGGGGGGCCTCGATGAGCAGTTCTTC. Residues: CASSLVSLAGGLDEQFF.